The source of this T cell receptor beta chain is a study of blood T cell repertoires in COVID-19. Adults between roughly 18 and 90 years of age took part from about two dozen US areas. Donors in Cohort 3 counted as recovered after two negative PCRs, clearance, or symptom resolution. Looked up from germline, CDR1 is MNHEY and CDR2 is SVGAGI. The CDR3 length is 13 residues. J was trimmed by 2 bases and V by 7 bases; bases with no gene match: 5. Source study methods: Using reference gene primer amplification, nucleated cell counts were estimated. Using immunoSEQ multiplex PCR, the repertoire was profiled, and TCRdb retains in-frame clones only, with some absent. That table is the source of V, J and clone size, and D and trimming were worked out from the DNA. The sample lists fewer than 400,000 clones; around nine tenths were seen once.

The receptor was isolated from a man younger than 40 who had recovered from COVID-19. The chain joins TRBV6-5 to TRBJ2-7, with 7 bases matching TRBD2. What was sequenced was PBMCs or T cells enriched from blood (not recorded which). The CDR3 sequence: CASTLAAAYEQYF. CDR3 bases: TGTGCCAGCACTCTAGCGGCAGCCTACGAGCAGTACTTC.